Listed below are T cell receptor beta chains from one sample, sequenced in a study of blood T cell repertoires in COVID-19. Sequencing used immunoSEQ multiplex PCR; TCRdb keeps in-frame clones, though not all of them. The table lists 280,000 or so clones, 88% of them singletons. Sequencing was performed on peripheral blood. The receptors derive from a woman in her twenties or thirties who had recovered from COVID-19. The CDR3 runs from the conserved cysteine through the conserved F or W. Each record gives: J gene, D gene, V gene, CDR3 DNA, CDR3 protein. The D gene is left open where the match is weak.

TRBJ1-4,-,TRBV20-1,TGCAGTGCTAAAGGGGGTGAAAAACTGTTTTTT,CSAKGGEKLFF
TRBJ1-2,TRBD1,TRBV7-9,TGTGCCAGCAGCTTAGAGACAGGGTCCCCTAACTATGGCTACACCTTC,CASSLETGSPNYGYTF
TRBJ1-1,-,TRBV28,TGTGCCAGCAGCGACCGCAGGGGTAAAGCTTTCTTT,CASSDRRGKAFF
TRBJ2-1,TRBD1,TRBV6-5,TGTGCCAGCAGCTCGGACAGGAATGAGCAGTTCTTC,CASSSDRNEQFF
TRBJ1-1,-,TRBV28,TGTGCCAGCAGTACAGTGTTAAGAGCTTTCTTT,CASSTVLRAFF
TRBJ2-7,TRBD1,TRBV7-2,TGTGCCAGCAGCTTAAGGTCGGGACAGGGGGACTACGAGCAGTACTTC,CASSLRSGQGDYEQYF
TRBJ2-7,TRBD2,TRBV30,TGTGCCTGTCAGCGGGGGTCGGGTGAGCAGTACTTC,CACQRGSGEQYF
TRBJ2-1,-,TRBV19,TGTGCCAGTAGCACCCAGCGGAACAATGAGCAGTTCTTC,CASSTQRNNEQFF
TRBJ1-4,-,TRBV7-9,TGTGCCAGCAGCTTATCCAGGCTGAATGAAAAACTGTTTTTT,CASSLSRLNEKLFF
TRBJ1-5,TRBD1,TRBV13,TGTGCCAGCAGCCTAGGCACAGGGGTCGGCCAGCCCCAGCATTTT,CASSLGTGVGQPQHF
TRBJ2-1,-,TRBV25-1,TGTGCCAGCCGAACAACTACAAACAATGAGCAGTTCTTC,CASRTTTNNEQFF
TRBJ1-2,TRBD1,TRBV24-1,TGTGCCACCAGTGGGGGACAGGACCACTATGGCTACACCTTC,CATSGGQDHYGYTF
TRBJ1-3,-,TRBV20-1,TGCAGTGCTAGTAGACTCTCTGGAAACACCATATATTTT,CSASRLSGNTIYF